This T cell receptor beta chain was found in a study of technical replicates of blood from several donors. Generated by immunoSEQ multiplex PCR, the TCRdb table keeps only in-frame clones and is missing some. The table has about 14,000 clones, roughly 80% seen once. The CDR3 covers 13 residues. In germline, CDR1 is MNHEY, CDR2 SVGAGI. Between the trimmed V and J ends, which lost 5 bases and 3 bases, there was a span of 10 bases. The clonotype was recovered from a human donor in good health. The chain uses TRBV6-5 and TRBJ1-1; D gene ambiguous. Sequencing input: PBMCs. CDR3 in amino acids: CASSHQEDTEAFF. The CDR3 DNA sequence: TGTGCCAGCAGTCACCAGGAAGACACTGAAGCTTTCTTT.